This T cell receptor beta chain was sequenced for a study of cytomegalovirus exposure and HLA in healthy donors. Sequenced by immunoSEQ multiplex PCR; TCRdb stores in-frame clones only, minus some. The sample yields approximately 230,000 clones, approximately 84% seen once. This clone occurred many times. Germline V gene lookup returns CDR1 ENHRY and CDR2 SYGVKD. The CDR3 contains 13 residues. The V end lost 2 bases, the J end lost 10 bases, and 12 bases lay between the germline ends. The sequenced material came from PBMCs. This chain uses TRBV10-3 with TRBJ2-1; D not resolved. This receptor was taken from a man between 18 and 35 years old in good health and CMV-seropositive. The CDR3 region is CAISEPMEWEQFF. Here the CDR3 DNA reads TGTGCCATCAGTGAGCCGATGGAGTGGGAGCAGTTCTTC.